This T cell receptor beta chain was captured by sequencing in a study of blood T cell repertoires in COVID-19. Sequencing was performed with immunoSEQ multiplex PCR; in TCRdb, only in-frame clones are kept and a portion is missing. Seen here are roughly 180,000 clones, approximately 83% observed once, and the top ten hold 13%. Germline CDR1 reads MDHEN; CDR2 reads SYDVKM. After removal of 6 bases from V and 4 bases from J, the junction contained 14 bases not matched to a gene. The CDR3 is 16 residues long. The TCR originated in an older woman who had recovered from COVID-19. The chain links TRBV28 to TRBJ2-7; 8 bases match TRBD2. What was sequenced was PBMCs or T cells enriched from blood (not recorded which). The CDR3 region has the DNA TGTGCCAGCAGCTCCGGGACCCTACTAGCGGATTACGAGCAGTACTTC. It codes for CASSSGTLLADYEQYF.